A selection of T cell receptor beta chains follows, all from one sample in a study of cytomegalovirus exposure and HLA in healthy donors. The data were produced by immunoSEQ multiplex PCR, yet TCRdb's version contains in-frame clones alone and is incomplete. The sample contains approximately 130,000 clones, over 8.5% of which appear only once. Material for sequencing was PBMCs. The receptor source for this set is a woman between 35 and 50 years old in good health and CMV-seropositive. Both conserved end residues are part of each CDR3. A D gene is named only where the DNA matches it firmly. Part of the rows lack a size; the others show once, few, many or a class for expanded clones.

CDR3aa,CDR3nt,v_gene,j_gene,d_gene,abundance
CASRLTYNQPQHF,TGTGCCAGCAGATTAACATATAATCAGCCCCAGCATTTT,TRBV28,TRBJ1-5,NA,few
CASSPDPGKENTIYF,TGCGCCAGCAGCCCGGACCCGGGAAAGGAAAACACCATATATTTT,TRBV5-1,TRBJ1-3,NA,NA
CASSWMTLPYEQYF,TGTGCCAGCAGTTGGATGACACTTCCCTACGAGCAGTACTTC,TRBV7-2,TRBJ2-7,NA,NA
CAWFGGTIGTEAFF,TGTGCCTGGTTCGGAGGTACAATCGGCACTGAAGCTTTCTTT,TRBV30,TRBJ1-1,NA,NA
CASSQDRPLEDGYTF,TGTGCCAGCAGCCAAGATCGCCCATTAGAGGATGGCTACACCTTC,TRBV14,TRBJ1-2,NA,NA
CASNEVSYNSPLHF,TGTGCCAGTAATGAGGTCTCCTATAATTCACCCCTCCACTTT,TRBV19,TRBJ1-6,NA,few
CAWTLTGTNYGYTF,TGTGCCTGGACGTTGACAGGGACGAATTATGGCTACACCTTC,TRBV30,TRBJ1-2,TRBD1,NA
CASSSHGGNEKLFF,TGTGCCAGCAGCTCTCACGGGGGTAATGAAAAACTGTTTTTT,TRBV7-2,TRBJ1-4,NA,few
CASSFRGQEQFF,TGCGCCAGCAGCTTTCGGGGACAGGAGCAGTTCTTC,TRBV5-1,TRBJ2-1,TRBD1,NA
CASSVTGRDYGYTF,TGTGCCAGCAGTGTTACAGGGAGAGACTATGGCTACACCTTC,TRBV2,TRBJ1-2,NA,NA
CASSLLGTRDTGELFF,TGCGCCAGCAGCTTGTTAGGTACCAGGGACACCGGGGAGCTGTTTTTT,TRBV5-1,TRBJ2-2,NA,NA